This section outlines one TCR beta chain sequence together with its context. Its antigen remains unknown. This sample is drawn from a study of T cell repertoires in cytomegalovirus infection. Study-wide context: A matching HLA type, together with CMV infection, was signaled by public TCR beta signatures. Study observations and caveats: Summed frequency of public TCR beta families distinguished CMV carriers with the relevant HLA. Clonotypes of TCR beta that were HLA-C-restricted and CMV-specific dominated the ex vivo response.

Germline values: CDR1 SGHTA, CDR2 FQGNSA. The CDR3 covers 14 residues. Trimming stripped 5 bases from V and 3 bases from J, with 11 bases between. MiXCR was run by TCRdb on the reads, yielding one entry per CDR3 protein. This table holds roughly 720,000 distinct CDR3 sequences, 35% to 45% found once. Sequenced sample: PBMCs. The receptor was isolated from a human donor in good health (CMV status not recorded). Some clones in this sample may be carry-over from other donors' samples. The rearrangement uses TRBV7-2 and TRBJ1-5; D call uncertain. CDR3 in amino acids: CASSLNGNNQPQHF. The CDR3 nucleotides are TGTGCCAGCAGCCTGAACGGGAACAATCAGCCCCAGCATTTT.